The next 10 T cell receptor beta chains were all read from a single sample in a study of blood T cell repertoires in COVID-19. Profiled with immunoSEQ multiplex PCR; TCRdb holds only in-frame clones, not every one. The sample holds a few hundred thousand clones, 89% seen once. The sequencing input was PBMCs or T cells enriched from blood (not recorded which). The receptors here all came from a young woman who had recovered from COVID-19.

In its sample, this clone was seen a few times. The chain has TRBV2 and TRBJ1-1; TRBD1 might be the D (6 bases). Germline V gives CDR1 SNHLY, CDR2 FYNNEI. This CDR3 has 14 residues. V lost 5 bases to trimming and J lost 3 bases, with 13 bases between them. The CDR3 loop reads CASSKTGPYTEAFF. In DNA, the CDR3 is TGTGCCAGCAGTAAGACAGGCCCCTACACTGAAGCTTTCTTT.

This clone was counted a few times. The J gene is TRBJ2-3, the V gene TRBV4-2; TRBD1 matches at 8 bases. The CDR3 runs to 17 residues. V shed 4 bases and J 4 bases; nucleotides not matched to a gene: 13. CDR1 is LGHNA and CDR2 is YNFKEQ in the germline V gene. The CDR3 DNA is TGTGCCAGCAGCCTTGGTTATGAGGGGACAGGCCCAGATACGCAGTATTTT. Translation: CASSLGYEGTGPDTQYF.

The CDR3 region is CASSSRPDGAYNEQFF. CDR3 DNA: TGTGCCAGCAGCTCTAGACCCGACGGCGCCTACAATGAGCAGTTCTTC. The rearrangement joins TRBV7-2 to TRBJ2-1; D unclear. The CDR3 has 16 amino acids. The germline V and J ends were trimmed by 4 bases and 2 bases, with 15 bases remaining between them. CDR1 SGHTA and CDR2 FQGNSA come from the germline V gene.

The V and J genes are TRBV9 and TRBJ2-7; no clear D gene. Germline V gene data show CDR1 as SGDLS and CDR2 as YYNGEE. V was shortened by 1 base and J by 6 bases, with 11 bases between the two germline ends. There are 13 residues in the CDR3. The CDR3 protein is CASSVRFTGEQYF. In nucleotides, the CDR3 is TGTGCCAGCAGCGTAAGATTTACTGGCGAGCAGTACTTC.

The CDR3 here is CAISESSGLSTYEQYF. The DNA for the CDR3 is TGTGCCATCAGTGAGTCGAGTGGACTGTCTACCTACGAGCAGTACTTC. The gene calls are TRBV10-3 and TRBJ2-7, with D possibly being TRBD2 (5 bases). Germline CDR1 and CDR2: ENHRY and SYGVKD. The CDR3 consists of 16 residues. With 0 bases removed from V and 2 bases from J, the gap between germline ends came to 14 bases.

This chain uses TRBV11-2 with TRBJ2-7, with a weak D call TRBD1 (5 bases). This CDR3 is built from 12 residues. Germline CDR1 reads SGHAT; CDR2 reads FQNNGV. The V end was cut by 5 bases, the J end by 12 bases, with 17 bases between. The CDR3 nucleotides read TGTGCCAGCAGCACGCAAACAGGCGGACCGTACTTC. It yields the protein CASSTQTGGPYF.

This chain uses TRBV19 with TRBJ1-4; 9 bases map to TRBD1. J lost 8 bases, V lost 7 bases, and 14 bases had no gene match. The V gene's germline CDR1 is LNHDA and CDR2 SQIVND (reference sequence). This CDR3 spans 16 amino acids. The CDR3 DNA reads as TGTGCCAGTATTTCCCCTCCGGGACAGGGATACGAAAAACTGTTTTTT. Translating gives CASISPPGQGYEKLFF.

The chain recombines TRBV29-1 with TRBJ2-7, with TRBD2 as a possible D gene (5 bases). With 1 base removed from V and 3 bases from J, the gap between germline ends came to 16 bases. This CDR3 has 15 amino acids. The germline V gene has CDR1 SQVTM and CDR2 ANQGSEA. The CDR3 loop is CSVEGEGMSLYEQYF. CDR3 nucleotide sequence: TGCAGCGTTGAAGGTGAGGGAATGTCCCTCTACGAGCAGTACTTC.

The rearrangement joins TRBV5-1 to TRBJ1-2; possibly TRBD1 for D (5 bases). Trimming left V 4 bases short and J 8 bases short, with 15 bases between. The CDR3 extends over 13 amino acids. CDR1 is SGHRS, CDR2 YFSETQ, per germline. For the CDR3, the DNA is TGCGCCAGCAGCCAAGACACCAGGGTCGGCTACACCTTC. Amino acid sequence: CASSQDTRVGYTF.

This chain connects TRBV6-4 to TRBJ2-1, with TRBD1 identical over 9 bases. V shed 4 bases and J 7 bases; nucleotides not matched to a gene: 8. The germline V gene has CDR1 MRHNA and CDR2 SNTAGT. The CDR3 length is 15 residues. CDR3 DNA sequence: TGTGCCAGCAGTGTCACAGGGGGCGACGGTAATGAGCAGTTCTTC. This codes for CASSVTGGDGNEQFF.